These 13 T cell receptor beta chains share one sample of origin, sequenced in a study of early T cells in non-severe SARS-CoV-2 infection listed by TCRdb under 2021. Library construction relied on 5' RACE. Sequencing took place on a NextSeq 500. TCRdb applied fastp at Q25 and MiXCR to the public reads, then kept only in-frame beta chains. One record per CDR3 amino acid sequence lists the most common genes and DNA. Here the sample has some 41,000 distinct CDR3 sequences; under 6.5% occur a single time. 20% to 30% of the sample goes to the ten largest clones. The sample was whole blood. The receptors were gathered from an adult who was a healthcare worker with PCR-confirmed SARS-CoV-2 infection or an uninfected control (not recorded which).

V usage is TRBV20-1 and J usage is TRBJ1-5; TRBD1 matches 8 bases. Germline CDR1 DFQATT, CDR2 SNEGSKA (reference sequence). Trimming took 6 bases from V and 2 from J; bases not matched to a gene: 9. The CDR3 sequence is 15 residues long. CDR3 nucleotides: TGCAGTGCCCTCTTAGGACAGGGAGGCAATCAGCCCCAGCATTTT. It translates to CSALLGQGGNQPQHF.

This clonotype was detected ten times or more. The chain joins TRBV12-3 or TRBV12-4 to TRBJ2-1, with 11 bases lining up with TRBD2. J lost 6 bases, V lost 7 bases, and 11 bases had no gene match. The CDR3 is 16 amino acids. The CDR3 loop is CASTDPGLAGGNEQFF. In nucleotides, the CDR3 is TGTGCCAGCACAGACCCTGGGCTAGCGGGGGGCAATGAGCAGTTCTTC.

The table lists this clonotype with a few counts. V usage is TRBV10-3 and J usage is TRBJ2-7; D possibly corresponds to TRBD1 (5 bases). With 4 bases removed from V and 5 bases from J, the gap between germline ends came to 9 bases. The CDR3 runs 12 residues. The germline CDR1 and CDR2 sequences are ENHRY and SYGVKD. CDR3 loop: CAISGQGNEQYF. In DNA, the CDR3 is TGTGCCATCAGTGGGCAGGGCAACGAGCAGTACTTC.

Written as DNA, the CDR3 is TGTGCCAGCAGCCCGGGGACAGGGCTTCAGCCCGGGGAGCTGTTTTTT. Amino acids: CASSPGTGLQPGELFF. The chain carries TRBV5-4 and TRBJ2-2; 9 bases map to TRBD1. Germline trimming cut 4 bases from V and 6 bases from J; bases unmatched to any gene: 10. The CDR3 sequence is 16 residues long. Germline CDR1 is SGHNT and CDR2 is YYREEE (reference sequence).

There are a few counts of this clonotype. The rearrangement uses TRBV24-1 and TRBJ2-1; 9 bases map to TRBD2. V lost 9 bases and J lost 6; bases outside the gene matches: 11. The CDR3 totals 15 residues. Germline values: CDR1 KGHDR, CDR2 SFDVKD. As DNA, the CDR3 is TGTGCCACCGGCGAGCTAGCGGGGTCGGGCAATGAGCAGTTCTTC. Residues: CATGELAGSGNEQFF.

This clonotype has ten or more counts. V and J are TRBV7-2 and TRBJ2-3; D remains ambiguous. CDR1 is SGHTA, CDR2 FQGNSA, per germline. V lost 4 bases and J 0 bases, leaving 8 bases between the germline ends. The CDR3 runs 14 residues. CDR3 region: CASSSGRSTDTQYF. Written as DNA, the CDR3 is TGTGCCAGCAGCTCCGGGCGTAGCACAGATACGCAGTATTTT.

This clonotype was seen repeatedly, ten times or more. This chain links TRBV10-1 with TRBJ2-7; 11 nucleotides agree with TRBD1. The ends lost 2 bases at V and 10 bases at J; junction bases unmatched: 7. This CDR3 has 14 amino acids. Germline-derived CDR1 and CDR2 are WNHNN and SYGVQD (reference sequence). The CDR3 coding sequence is TGCGCCAGCAGTGAGAGTGGGACAGGGGGTTATCAGTACTTC. Translating gives CASSESGTGGYQYF.

This clonotype has at least ten counts. The chain recombines TRBV24-1 with TRBJ2-1; tentative D call: TRBD1 (5 bases). The CDR3 length is 14 residues. Germline loops: CDR1 KGHDR, CDR2 SFDVKD. V lost 4 bases and J 5 bases, leaving 11 bases between the germline ends. In nucleotides, the CDR3 is TGTGCCACCAGTGACCCGGACAATGACAATGAGCAGTTCTTC. The encoded protein is CATSDPDNDNEQFF.

This clonotype came up many times. The chain uses TRBV20-1 and TRBJ2-1; no reliable D call. With 0 bases removed from V and 5 bases from J, the gap between germline ends came to 14 bases. This CDR3 is 15 amino acids long. Germline lookup yields CDR1 DFQATT and CDR2 SNEGSKA (reference sequence). The CDR3 DNA reads as TGCAGTGCTAGAGATTTCCTCCCGGTCGACAATGAGCAGTTCTTC. Translation: CSARDFLPVDNEQFF.

The chain combines TRBV27 with TRBJ2-1, with D unresolved. Germline V gene sequence: CDR1 MNHEY, CDR2 SMNVEV (reference sequence). Trimming left V 5 bases short and J 0 bases short, with 11 bases between. The CDR3 runs 15 residues. CDR3 nucleotide sequence: TGTGCCAGCAGTCCCGCGGAGTCCTCCTACAATGAGCAGTTCTTC. Translated, it gives CASSPAESSYNEQFF.

This clonotype was recorded at least ten times. The V and J genes are TRBV6-2 or TRBV6-3 and TRBJ1-5; no definite D call. This CDR3 contains 14 residues. Between the trimmed V and J ends, which lost 0 bases and 5 bases, there was a span of 8 bases. Germline V gene sequence: CDR1 MNHEY, CDR2 SVGEGT. This CDR3 is CASSYSNEYQPQHF. CDR3 DNA: TGTGCCAGCAGTTACTCGAATGAGTATCAGCCCCAGCATTTT.

This clonotype appeared many times. This chain joins TRBV6-5 and TRBJ2-2; 8 bases line up with TRBD2. V was clipped by 0 bases and J by 7 bases; unmatched bases: 7. This CDR3 comprises 16 residues. Germline values: CDR1 MNHEY, CDR2 SVGAGI. The CDR3 sequence: CASSYSGSGGGGELFF. The DNA for the CDR3 is TGTGCCAGCAGTTACTCGGGCTCGGGAGGGGGCGGGGAGCTGTTTTTT.

This clonotype was observed at least ten times. The chain links TRBV5-1 to TRBJ1-1; tentatively, D is TRBD1 (6 bases). The V end lost 2 bases, the J end lost 3 bases, and 8 bases lay between the germline ends. CDR1 and CDR2 from the germline V gene are SGHRS and YFSETQ. The CDR3 is made up of 13 amino acids. DNA for the CDR3: TGCGCCAGCAGCTTCAAGGGGGACACTGAAGCTTTCTTT. This encodes CASSFKGDTEAFF.